These 28 T cell receptor beta chains were all obtained from the same sample, sequenced in a study of T cell responses to AZD1222 COVID-19 vaccine. Using immunoSEQ multiplex PCR, the repertoire was profiled, and TCRdb retains in-frame clones only, with some absent. The sample includes 150,000 to 200,000 clones, roughly nine tenths of them seen just once. The material sequenced was peripheral blood, taken 28 days after the second AZD1222 dose. The source is an adult who received the AZD1222 COVID-19 vaccine.

The chain employs TRBV29-1 and TRBJ1-2; D call uncertain. The length of the CDR3 is 11 residues. The germline V gene has CDR1 SQVTM and CDR2 ANQGSEA. V was pared by 4 bases and J by 5 bases, with 8 bases between. DNA of the CDR3: TGCAGCGTTGTCCAAGAGTATGGCTACACCTTC. It encodes CSVVQEYGYTF.

The chain has TRBV7-9 and TRBJ1-2, with TRBD1 as a possible D gene (5 bases). CDR3 length: 10 amino acids. Deletions cut 7 bases from V and 14 bases from J, with 14 bases between. The germline gives CDR1 SEHNR, CDR2 FQNEAQ (reference sequence). CDR3 region: CASIVWGDTF. CDR3 nucleotides: TGTGCCAGCATCGTATGGGGCGATACCTTC. The variable domain in full, with the rest retrieved from reference TRBV7-9 and TRBJ1-2, is DTGVSQNPRHKITKRGQNVTFRCDPISEHNRLYWYRQTLGQGPEFLTYFQNEAQLEKSRLLSDRFSAERPKGSFSTLEIQRTEQGDSAMYLCASIVWGDTFGSGTRLTVV.

The chain recombines TRBV29-1 with TRBJ2-3, with TRBD1 matching 8 bases. With V trimmed by 7 bases and J by 6 bases, 15 bases remained unmatched. The CDR3 consists of 15 residues. CDR1 SQVTM and CDR2 ANQGSEA come from the germline V gene. The CDR3 region is CSARTGQGATDTQYF. Written as DNA, the CDR3 is TGCAGCGCTAGGACAGGGCAAGGAGCGACGGATACGCAGTATTTT.

V and J are TRBV7-2 and TRBJ1-3, with D maybe TRBD1 (5 bases). Per the germline V gene, CDR1 is SGHTA and CDR2 is FQGNSA. Trimming took 3 bases from V and 0 from J, leaving 9 bases between them. The CDR3 consists of 15 residues. CDR3 nucleotides: TGTGCCAGCAGCTTGACAGTAGACTCTGGAAACACCATATATTTT. This translates into CASSLTVDSGNTIYF. The full variable domain, completed using reference TRBV7-2 and TRBJ1-3, is GAGVSQSPSNKVTEKGKDVELRCDPISGHTALYWYRQSLGQGLEFLIYFQGNSAPDKSGLPSDRFSAERTGGSVSTLTIQRTQQEDSAVYLCASSLTVDSGNTIYFGEGSWLTVV.

This clone was counted a few times. The chain employs TRBV7-2 and TRBJ1-2; no clear D gene. Trimming shortened V by 1 base and J by 5 bases, and 11 bases separated the two germline ends. The CDR3 has 14 amino acids. Looked up from germline, CDR1 is SGHTA and CDR2 is FQGNSA. DNA for the CDR3: TGTGCCAGCAGCTTAGACTACACCACTTATGGCTACACCTTC. The encoded protein is CASSLDYTTYGYTF.

This chain links TRBV3-1 (or the pseudogene TRBV3-2) with TRBJ2-2; D not certain. From germline, CDR1 is LGHDT and CDR2 YNNKEL (reference sequence). Trimming stripped 3 bases from V and 4 bases from J, with 6 bases between. CDR3 length: 13 residues. CDR3 DNA sequence: TGTGCCAGCAGCCAGTATCTCACCGGGGAGCTGTTTTTT. Translation gives CASSQYLTGELFF.

The rearrangement uses TRBV11-2 and TRBJ2-3; D call uncertain. The CDR3 extends over 13 amino acids. V was clipped by 0 bases and J by 6 bases, with 7 bases between them. In germline, CDR1 is SGHAT, CDR2 FQNNGV. The CDR3 spells CASSLDLGDTQYF. The DNA for the CDR3 is TGTGCCAGCAGCTTAGATCTGGGGGATACGCAGTATTTT.

The CDR3 region has the DNA TGTGCCAGCAGCTACGGACAGCCTGGAAACACCATATATTTT. Its translation is CASSYGQPGNTIYF. The V and J genes are TRBV14 and TRBJ1-3, with a weak D call TRBD1 (6 bases). Trimming shortened V by 5 bases and J by 2 bases, and 10 bases separated the two germline ends. The CDR3 covers 14 residues. The V gene's germline CDR1 is SGHDN and CDR2 FVKESK.

V usage is TRBV18 and J usage is TRBJ1-2, with a tentative D call TRBD1 (5 bases). Germline values: CDR1 KGHSH, CDR2 LQKENI. The CDR3 runs to 16 residues. Trimming stripped 1 base from V and 0 bases from J, with 12 bases between. For the CDR3, the DNA is TGTGCCAGCTCACCACAAGGGACTGGAGCTAACTATGGCTACACCTTC. Translated, it gives CASSPQGTGANYGYTF.

This chain connects TRBV9 to TRBJ2-3, with D perhaps TRBD2 (6 bases). V lost 0 bases and J 0 bases, leaving 8 bases between the germline ends. The CDR3 extends over 15 amino acids. Germline V gene data show CDR1 as SGDLS and CDR2 as YYNGEE. The DNA of the CDR3 is TGTGCCAGCAGCGTAGTTGCGGGGAGCACAGATACGCAGTATTTT. Its translation is CASSVVAGSTDTQYF.

The DNA of the CDR3 is TGCAGCGTTGAACTGGGTAACATGAACACTGAAGCTTTCTTT. Amino acid sequence: CSVELGNMNTEAFF. This chain joins TRBV29-1 and TRBJ1-1, with D hard to call. Germline CDR1 SQVTM, CDR2 ANQGSEA. The CDR3 extends over 14 amino acids. Trimming took 2 bases from V and 0 from J, leaving 10 bases between them.

The gene calls are TRBV19 and TRBJ1-5; no firm D call. Trimming left V 5 bases short and J 3 bases short, with 8 bases between. The CDR3 is 13 amino acids. CDR1 is LNHDA and CDR2 is SQIVND in the germline V gene (reference sequence). The CDR3 loop reads CASSRQLNQPQHF. The CDR3 coding sequence is TGTGCCAGTAGTCGGCAGCTCAATCAGCCCCAGCATTTT.

In DNA form, the CDR3 reads TGTGCTAGTGGTTTAGGTGGGACAGGAGCCTACGAGCAGTACTTC. Its translation: CASGLGGTGAYEQYF. The J gene is TRBJ2-7, the V gene TRBV12-5; 8 bases line up with TRBD1. The V gene's germline CDR1 is LGHNT and CDR2 FRNRAP. This CDR3 spans 15 amino acids. J lost 2 bases, V lost 3 bases, and 6 bases had no gene match.

The chain uses TRBV19 and TRBJ1-5; no reliable D call. The ends were cut back, 3 bases at V and 6 bases at J, with 15 bases in the middle. The CDR3 is 15 residues long. Germline V gene lookup returns CDR1 LNHDA and CDR2 SQIVND (reference sequence). The DNA of the CDR3 is TGTGCCAGTAGTATTGCAGGCGGCTTCGGTCAGCCCCAGCATTTT. It is translated as CASSIAGGFGQPQHF.

The gene calls are TRBV9 and TRBJ2-1; no definite D call. The CDR3 is 13 residues long. Germline values: CDR1 SGDLS, CDR2 YYNGEE. Trimming pared 4 bases from V and 6 bases from J, leaving 11 bases between. The CDR3 nucleotides are TGTGCCAGCAGCCAAGGACCGTCCAATGAGCAGTTCTTC. This encodes CASSQGPSNEQFF.

Worth noting for this clone: The sample contains more than one DNA sequence encoding this CDR3. V is TRBV19 and J is TRBJ1-1; D unresolved. Germline CDR1 is LNHDA and CDR2 is SQIVND (reference sequence). V lost 5 bases, J lost 2 bases, and 9 bases lay in between. The CDR3 totals 13 residues. The CDR3 sequence is CASSSGLNTEAFF. The DNA for the CDR3 is TGTGCCAGTAGTTCCGGCCTTAACACTGAAGCTTTCTTT.

This chain links TRBV4-1 with TRBJ2-7; TRBD1 is a possible D gene (6 bases). The CDR3 is 14 amino acids. Trimming left V 0 bases short and J 5 bases short, with 11 bases between. Germline CDR1 MGHRA, CDR2 YSYEKL. The CDR3 sequence: CASSQEQGLNEQYF. The DNA of the CDR3 is TGCGCCAGCAGCCAAGAACAGGGTCTCAACGAGCAGTACTTC.

The V call is TRBV7-8, the J call TRBJ2-1, with a tentative D call TRBD2 (7 bases). Trimming left V 6 bases short and J 6 bases short, with 21 bases between. The CDR3 totals 16 residues. CDR1 is SGHVS, CDR2 FQNEAQ, per germline. The CDR3 DNA reads TGTGCCAGCAGATTTCTGGGGGGCGGGAGATCCAATGAGCAGTTCTTC. It translates to CASRFLGGGRSNEQFF.

This clone was detected only a few times. The CDR3 DNA reads as TGTGCCAGTAGTATCGGGAAGGGGATAAACACCGGGGAGCTGTTTTTT. Amino acids: CASSIGKGINTGELFF. This chain joins TRBV19 and TRBJ2-2; tentatively, D is TRBD1 or TRBD2 (5 bases each). Per the germline V gene, CDR1 is LNHDA and CDR2 is SQIVND (reference sequence). V was clipped by 3 bases and J by 2 bases, with 13 bases between them. The CDR3 runs to 16 residues. Supplemented by reference TRBV19 and TRBJ2-2, the full variable domain reads DGGITQSPKYLFRKEGQNVTLSCEQNLNHDAMYWYRQDPGQGLRLIYYSQIVNDFQKGDIAEGYSVSREKKESFPLTVTSAQKNPTAFYLCASSIGKGINTGELFFGEGSRLTVL.

V and J are TRBV2 and TRBJ2-7; possibly TRBD2 for D (5 bases). Trimming left V 5 bases short and J 6 bases short, with 20 bases between. Germline V CDR1 and CDR2: SNHLY, FYNNEI. This CDR3 has 15 amino acids. CDR3 DNA: TGTGCCAGCAGTTCGAGCTTTTGGGTTAGCGCCGAGCAGTACTTC. As protein: CASSSSFWVSAEQYF.

The V and J genes are TRBV18 and TRBJ2-5, with D unresolved. V was shortened by 7 bases and J by 0 bases, with 3 bases between the two germline ends. The CDR3 runs to 11 residues. Germline assignment: CDR1 KGHSH and CDR2 LQKENI. The CDR3: CASLYQETQYF. The CDR3 bases are TGTGCCAGCTTATACCAAGAGACCCAGTACTTC.

The rearrangement uses TRBV27 and TRBJ2-7; TRBD2 matches 7 bases. Per the germline V gene, CDR1 is MNHEY and CDR2 is SMNVEV (reference sequence). CDR3 size: 13 residues. Losses at the gene ends were 4 bases for V and 4 bases for J; bases not matched to a gene: 4. CDR3 residues: CASSSFGGYEQYF. As DNA, the CDR3 is TGTGCCAGCAGTTCCTTCGGGGGGTACGAGCAGTACTTC.

The chain links TRBV6-5 to TRBJ1-3; 9 bases line up with TRBD1. This CDR3 is 14 amino acids long. Trimming at V came to 6 bases and at J to 3 bases, leaving 3 bases not matched to a gene. Germline CDR1 and CDR2: MNHEY and SVGAGI. The CDR3 region has the DNA TGTGCCAGCAGCTGGACAGGGGTTGGAAACACCATATATTTT. Protein: CASSWTGVGNTIYF.

This rearrangement joins TRBV6-1 to TRBJ1-4; TRBD1 might be the D (5 bases). V gave up 1 base and J gave up 7 bases, with 13 bases separating them. The CDR3 is 15 residues long. Germline V gene data show CDR1 as MNHNS and CDR2 as SASEGT. In nucleotides, the CDR3 is TGTGCCAGCAGTGAAGGGGGGGGAAGGGGTGAAAAACTGTTTTTT. As protein: CASSEGGGRGEKLFF.

V usage is TRBV15 and J usage is TRBJ1-2; a weak D match, TRBD1 (6 bases). V was pared by 0 bases and J by 0 bases, with 17 bases between. The germline gives CDR1 LNHNV, CDR2 YYDKDF (reference sequence). The CDR3 has 18 amino acids. CDR3 nucleotide sequence: TGTGCCACCAGCAGAGAGCTCGGAGGGGGGGAGACTAACTATGGCTACACCTTC. Translated, it gives CATSRELGGGETNYGYTF.

The V call is TRBV9, the J call TRBJ2-2, with a tentative D call TRBD1 (6 bases). The V gene lost 7 bases and the J gene lost 1 base, with 11 bases spanning the gap. From germline, CDR1 is SGDLS and CDR2 YYNGEE. CDR3 length equals 14 residues. The CDR3 nucleotides are TGTGCCAGCGGGGGCGGCCAGAACACCGGGGAGCTGTTTTTT. It is translated as CASGGGQNTGELFF.

This chain links TRBV6-5 with TRBJ1-3, with 9 nucleotides matching TRBD1. Germline-derived CDR1 and CDR2 are MNHEY and SVGAGI. Unmatched junction bases numbered 4, after V lost 0 bases and J lost 4 bases. There are 16 residues in the CDR3. The CDR3 nucleotides are TGTGCCAGCAGTTACTCACAGGGGGCTGAAGGAAACACCATATATTTT. As protein: CASSYSQGAEGNTIYF.

This clone showed up just once. This chain connects TRBV4-2 to TRBJ1-4; D is possibly TRBD1 (6 bases). This CDR3 is 15 amino acids long. Looked up from germline, CDR1 is LGHNA and CDR2 is YNFKEQ. V was clipped by 7 bases and J by 7 bases, with 19 bases between them. The CDR3 bases are TGTGCCAGCACCTCCTTTGACGGACAGAGTGAAAAACTGTTTTTT. Translating it yields CASTSFDGQSEKLFF.